Listed here are 18 T cell receptor beta chains from one sample, sequenced in a study of blood T cell repertoires in COVID-19. Generated by immunoSEQ multiplex PCR, the TCRdb table keeps only in-frame clones and is missing some. Among 200,000 or so clones listed, about 89% were seen once. Sequenced sample: PBMCs or T cells enriched from blood (not recorded which). The receptors derive from a young woman who had recovered from COVID-19.

The rearrangement joins TRBV5-1 to TRBJ1-2; 7 bases align to TRBD1. V dropped 3 bases and J dropped 8; count of bases not matched to a gene: 4. CDR1 is SGHRS, CDR2 YFSETQ, per germline. The CDR3 extends over 12 amino acids. The CDR3 loop reads CASSSTGDGYTF. The CDR3 nucleotides are TGCGCCAGCAGCTCAACAGGGGACGGCTACACCTTC.

This sequence joins TRBV6-4 and TRBJ1-2, with TRBD1 as a possible D gene (5 bases). V was pared by 6 bases and J by 7 bases, with 15 bases between. The CDR3 length is 13 residues. Looked up from germline, CDR1 is MRHNA and CDR2 is SNTAGT. CDR3 bases: TGTGCCAGCAGCCCTGGGACTGAGGGTGGCTACACCTTC. As protein: CASSPGTEGGYTF.

This chain connects TRBV29-1 to TRBJ1-1, with D maybe TRBD1 (5 bases). The CDR3 totals 12 residues. V lost 6 bases to trimming and J lost 11 bases, with 19 bases between them. Germline lookup yields CDR1 SQVTM and CDR2 ANQGSEA. CDR3 amino acids: CSVQIGGSNAFF. The CDR3 region has the DNA TGCAGCGTCCAGATTGGGGGGTCGAATGCTTTCTTT.

The gene calls are TRBV5-4 and TRBJ2-5, with D perhaps matching TRBD1 (6 bases). The CDR3 is 13 amino acids. Germline V gene data show CDR1 as SGHNT and CDR2 as YYREEE (reference sequence). Trimming shortened V by 3 bases and J by 5 bases, and 11 bases separated the two germline ends. CDR3 coding DNA: TGTGCCAGCAGCTCGTTCACAGGGGAGACCCAGTACTTC. Amino acids: CASSSFTGETQYF.

Details on this clone: A read error may be the cause here, since a much bigger clone is one base away. The identical CDR3 is also encoded by other nucleotide sequences in the sample. The chain combines TRBV7-3 with TRBJ2-2; D gene uncertain. The CDR3 covers 12 residues. The germline V and J ends were trimmed by 5 bases and 3 bases, with 4 bases remaining between them. Germline values: CDR1 SGHTA, CDR2 FQGTGA. The CDR3 spells CASSPDTGELFF. The CDR3, as DNA: TGTGCCAGCAGCCCAGACACCGGGGAGCTGTTTTTT.

This chain joins TRBV6-1 and TRBJ1-1, with unresolved D. This CDR3 contains 15 residues. Germline CDR1 MNHNS, CDR2 SASEGT. Trimming shortened V by 1 base and J by 0 bases, and 9 bases separated the two germline ends. In DNA, the CDR3 is TGTGCCAGCAGTGAAGGGGTCAGGTTGAACACTGAAGCTTTCTTT. Its protein is CASSEGVRLNTEAFF.

V is TRBV16 and J is TRBJ1-6; D is undetermined. The germline V gene has CDR1 KGHSY and CDR2 FQNENV. CDR3 length: 13 residues. V lost 0 bases, J lost 8 bases, and 5 bases lay in between. CDR3 DNA sequence: TGTGCCAGCAGCCAATCGGCCTATTCACCCCTCCACTTT. Encoded protein: CASSQSAYSPLHF.

The chain combines TRBV28 with TRBJ1-1; D not certain. The V end lost 5 bases, the J end lost 1 base, and 14 bases lay between the germline ends. The CDR3 consists of 15 residues. Germline V gene data show CDR1 as MDHEN and CDR2 as SYDVKM. This CDR3 reads CASSPIGETNTEAFF. The CDR3 region has the DNA TGTGCCAGCAGTCCTATCGGGGAGACGAACACTGAAGCTTTCTTT. The complete variable domain, with remaining parts taken from reference TRBV28 and TRBJ1-1, reads DVKVTQSSRYLVKRTGEKVFLECVQDMDHENMFWYRQDPGLGLRLIYFSYDVKMKEKGDIPEGYSVSREKKERFSLILESASTNQTSMYLCASSPIGETNTEAFFGQGTRLTVV.

The genes are TRBV7-2 and TRBJ1-2; D is undetermined. The CDR3 contains 15 residues. CDR1 and CDR2 (germline): SGHTA, FQGNSA. V lost 1 base, J lost 8 bases, and 17 bases lay in between. The CDR3 region has the DNA TGTGCCAGCAGCTTAGAGTCACAGTCTGGGCGCGGCTACACCTTC. It encodes CASSLESQSGRGYTF.

For the CDR3, the DNA is TGTGCCAGTAGTATAGGGACCGAGGGATTCGAGCAGTACTTC. This codes for CASSIGTEGFEQYF. The gene calls are TRBV19 and TRBJ2-7; the D gene is possibly TRBD2 (5 bases). Trimming took off 1 base at V and 6 bases at J, with 13 bases between the two ends. Germline CDR1 reads LNHDA; CDR2 reads SQIVND (reference sequence). CDR3 length equals 14 residues.

This clone was seen only a few times. This chain joins TRBV30 and TRBJ1-1; TRBD1 matches at 7 bases. The CDR3 consists of 15 residues. Germline assignment: CDR1 GTSNPN and CDR2 SVGIG (reference sequence). V was clipped by 1 base and J by 1 base; unmatched bases: 6. CDR3 protein: CAWSGGQPGNTEAFF. CDR3 nucleotides: TGTGCCTGGAGTGGGGGACAGCCCGGGAACACTGAAGCTTTCTTT.

V gene TRBV5-6 combines with J gene TRBJ1-6; 7 bases align to TRBD1. The V gene's germline CDR1 is SGHDT and CDR2 YYEEEE. The length of the CDR3 is 15 residues. Trimming removed 4 bases from V and 10 bases from J; junction bases left unmatched: 11. CDR3 DNA sequence: TGTGCCAGCAGCCCGAGAGACAGGGTTAACTCACCCCTCCACTTT. Its protein product is CASSPRDRVNSPLHF.

The J gene is TRBJ2-7, the V gene TRBV20-1; D possibly corresponds to TRBD1 (6 bases). The germline V gene encodes CDR1 DFQATT and CDR2 SNEGSKA (reference sequence). With 3 bases removed from V and 5 bases from J, the gap between germline ends came to 14 bases. This CDR3 region has 13 residues. The CDR3 bases are TGCAGTGCTAGTCAGGGGTTCGGGAACGAGCAGTACTTC. Residues: CSASQGFGNEQYF.

CDR3 amino acids: CASSTGVTEAFF. The CDR3 coding sequence is TGTGCCAGCTCAACAGGGGTAACTGAAGCTTTCTTT. This chain uses TRBV18 with TRBJ1-1; 7 bases agree with TRBD1. The length of the CDR3 is 12 residues. The trim removed 5 bases at V and 5 bases at J, leaving 2 bases unmatched. Germline V gene lookup returns CDR1 KGHSH and CDR2 LQKENI.

V gene TRBV5-6 combines with J gene TRBJ2-5, with D maybe TRBD1 (6 bases). V lost 3 bases and J 7 bases, leaving 16 bases between the germline ends. CDR3 size: 14 residues. The germline V gene encodes CDR1 SGHDT and CDR2 YYEEEE. CDR3: CASSSRTWGRTQYF. The CDR3 DNA is TGTGCCAGCAGCTCCCGGACGTGGGGGCGGACCCAGTACTTC.

CDR3 amino acids: CASSFLGQGGGEQFF. The DNA for the CDR3 is TGTGCCAGCAGCTTTCTGGGACAGGGGGGTGGTGAGCAGTTCTTC. The chain combines TRBV5-8 with TRBJ2-1, with 11 bases aligning to TRBD1. CDR1 and CDR2 from the germline V gene are SGHTS and YDEGEE. This CDR3 is built from 15 residues. Trimming cost V 2 bases and J 9 bases; bases outside gene matches: 7.

DNA of the CDR3: TGCGCCAGCAGCGTGGACAGGGGGGCCCCCCAGAACACTGAAGCTTTCTTT. Translated, it gives CASSVDRGAPQNTEAFF. The chain joins TRBV5-1 to TRBJ1-1, with 10 bases aligning to TRBD1. Per the germline V gene, CDR1 is SGHRS and CDR2 is YFSETQ. V was pared by 4 bases and J by 1 base, with 10 bases of the junction left unmatched. There are 17 residues in the CDR3.

This clone occurred many times. This chain uses TRBV6-1 with TRBJ1-5, with a tentative D call TRBD1 (6 bases). Germline lookup yields CDR1 MNHNS and CDR2 SASEGT. This CDR3 spans 14 amino acids. Trimming shortened V by 0 bases and J by 9 bases, and 12 bases separated the two germline ends. The CDR3 DNA follows: TGTGCCAGCAGTGAAGCGGGGCGGGGGCCGCCCCAGCATTTT. This sequence encodes CASSEAGRGPPQHF.